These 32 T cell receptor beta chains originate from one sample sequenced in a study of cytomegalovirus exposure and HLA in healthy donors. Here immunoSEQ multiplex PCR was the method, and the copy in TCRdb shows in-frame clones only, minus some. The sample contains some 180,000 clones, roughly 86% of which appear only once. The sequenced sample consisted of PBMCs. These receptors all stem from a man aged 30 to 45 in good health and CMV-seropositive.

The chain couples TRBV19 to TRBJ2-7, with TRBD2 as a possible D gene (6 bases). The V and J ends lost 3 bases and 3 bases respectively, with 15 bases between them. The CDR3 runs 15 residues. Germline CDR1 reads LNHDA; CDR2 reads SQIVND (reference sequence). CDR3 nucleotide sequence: TGTGCCAGTAGTATCTACTGGGAGGCCGGCTACGAGCAGTACTTC. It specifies CASSIYWEAGYEQYF.

The CDR3: CASSSPGGQVSSYEQYF. In DNA, the CDR3 is TGTGCCAGCAGCTCCCCGGGAGGACAAGTCAGCTCCTACGAGCAGTACTTC. The V and J genes are TRBV11-1 and TRBJ2-7; 7 bases fit TRBD2. J lost 0 bases, V lost 4 bases, and 12 bases had no gene match. The CDR3 sequence is 17 residues long. Germline lookup yields CDR1 SGHAT and CDR2 FQDESV (reference sequence).

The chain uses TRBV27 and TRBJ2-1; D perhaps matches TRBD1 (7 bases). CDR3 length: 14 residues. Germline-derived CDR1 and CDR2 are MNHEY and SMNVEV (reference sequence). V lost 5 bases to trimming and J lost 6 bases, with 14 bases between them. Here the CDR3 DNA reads TGTGCCAGCAGTCTAGCCAGGGGGGCCAATGAGCAGTTCTTC. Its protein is CASSLARGANEQFF.

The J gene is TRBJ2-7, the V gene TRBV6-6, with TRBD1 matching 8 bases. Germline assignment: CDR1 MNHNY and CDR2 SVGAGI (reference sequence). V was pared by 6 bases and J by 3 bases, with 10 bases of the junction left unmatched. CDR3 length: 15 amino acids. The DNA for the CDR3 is TGTGCCAGCAGGCGTGCTGGGACAGGAGACTACGAGCAGTACTTC. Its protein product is CASRRAGTGDYEQYF.

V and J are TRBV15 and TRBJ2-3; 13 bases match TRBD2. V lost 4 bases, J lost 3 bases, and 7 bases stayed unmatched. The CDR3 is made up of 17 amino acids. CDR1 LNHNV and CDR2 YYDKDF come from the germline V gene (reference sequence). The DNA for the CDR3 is TGTGCCACCAGCAACCGGGGACTAGCGGGAAAAACAGATACGCAGTATTTT. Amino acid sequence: CATSNRGLAGKTDTQYF.

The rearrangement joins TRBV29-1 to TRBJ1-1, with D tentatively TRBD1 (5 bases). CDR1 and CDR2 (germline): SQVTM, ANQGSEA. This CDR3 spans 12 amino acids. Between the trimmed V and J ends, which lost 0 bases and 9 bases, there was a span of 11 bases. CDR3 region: CSVEDSGGKAFF. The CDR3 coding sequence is TGCAGCGTTGAAGATTCCGGGGGAAAAGCTTTCTTT.

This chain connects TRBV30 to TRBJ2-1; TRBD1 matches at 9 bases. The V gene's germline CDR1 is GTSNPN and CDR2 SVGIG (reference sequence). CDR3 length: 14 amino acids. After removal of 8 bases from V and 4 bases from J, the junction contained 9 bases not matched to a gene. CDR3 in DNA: TGTGCCCAGGAGGGACAGGGTCGGTACAATGAGCAGTTCTTC. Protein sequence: CAQEGQGRYNEQFF.

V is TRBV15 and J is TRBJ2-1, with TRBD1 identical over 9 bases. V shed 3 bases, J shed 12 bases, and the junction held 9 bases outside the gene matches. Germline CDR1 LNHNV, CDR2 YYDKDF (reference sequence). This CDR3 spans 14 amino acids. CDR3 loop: CATSRDRGPWGQFF. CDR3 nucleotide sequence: TGTGCCACCAGCAGGGACAGGGGCCCCTGGGGGCAGTTCTTC.

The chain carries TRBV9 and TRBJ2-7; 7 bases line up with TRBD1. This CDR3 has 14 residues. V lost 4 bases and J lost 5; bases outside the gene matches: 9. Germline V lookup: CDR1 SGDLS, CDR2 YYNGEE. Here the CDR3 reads CASSPNRGGHEQYF. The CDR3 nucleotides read TGTGCCAGCAGCCCTAACAGGGGTGGCCACGAGCAGTACTTC.

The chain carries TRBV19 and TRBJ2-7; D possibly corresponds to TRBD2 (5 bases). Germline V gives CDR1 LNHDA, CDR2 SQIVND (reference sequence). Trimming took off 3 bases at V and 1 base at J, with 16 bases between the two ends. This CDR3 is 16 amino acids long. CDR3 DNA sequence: TGTGCCAGTAGTATGGAACGCGTCTGGGAGTCCTACGAGCAGTACTTC. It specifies CASSMERVWESYEQYF.

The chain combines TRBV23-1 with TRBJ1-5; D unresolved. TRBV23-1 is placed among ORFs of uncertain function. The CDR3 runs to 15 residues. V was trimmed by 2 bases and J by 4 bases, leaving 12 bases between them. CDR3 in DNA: TGCGCCAGCAGTCAACCCCGGGAGAAAAATCAGCCCCAGCATTTT. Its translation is CASSQPREKNQPQHF.

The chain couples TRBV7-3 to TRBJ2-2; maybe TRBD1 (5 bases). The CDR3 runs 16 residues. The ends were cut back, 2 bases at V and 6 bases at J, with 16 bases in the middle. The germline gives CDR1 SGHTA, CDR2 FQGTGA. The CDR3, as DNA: TGTGCCAGCAGCTTACTTTCAGGGTCGAGAGCCGGGGAGCTGTTTTTT. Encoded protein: CASSLLSGSRAGELFF.

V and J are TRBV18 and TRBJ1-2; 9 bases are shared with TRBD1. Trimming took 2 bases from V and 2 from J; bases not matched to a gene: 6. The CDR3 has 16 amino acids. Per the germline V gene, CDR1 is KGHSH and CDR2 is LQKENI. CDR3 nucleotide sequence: TGTGCCAGCTCACCATCCGGACAGGGGAGGAACTATGGCTACACCTTC. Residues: CASSPSGQGRNYGYTF.

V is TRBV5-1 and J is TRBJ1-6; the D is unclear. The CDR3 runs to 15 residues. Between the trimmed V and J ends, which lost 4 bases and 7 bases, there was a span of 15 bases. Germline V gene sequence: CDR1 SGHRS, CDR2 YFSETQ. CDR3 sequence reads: CASSEESPANSPLHF. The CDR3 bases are TGCGCCAGCAGCGAGGAATCCCCAGCCAATTCACCCCTCCACTTT.

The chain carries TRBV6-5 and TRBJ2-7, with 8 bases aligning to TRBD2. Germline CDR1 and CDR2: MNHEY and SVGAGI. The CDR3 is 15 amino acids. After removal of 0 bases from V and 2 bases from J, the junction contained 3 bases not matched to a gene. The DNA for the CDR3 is TGTGCCAGCAGTTACTCGGTAGCGGGGCCCTACGAGCAGTACTTC. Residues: CASSYSVAGPYEQYF.

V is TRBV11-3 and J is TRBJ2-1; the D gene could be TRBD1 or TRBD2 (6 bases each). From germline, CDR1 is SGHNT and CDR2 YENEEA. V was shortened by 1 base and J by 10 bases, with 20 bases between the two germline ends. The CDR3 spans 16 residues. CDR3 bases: TGTGCCAGCAGCTTAGGTATGGGGGGCCTGGGTTACGAGCAGTTCTTC. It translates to CASSLGMGGLGYEQFF.

The CDR3, as DNA: TGCAGCGTCGATCCGAACACCGGGGAGCTGTTTTTT. This encodes CSVDPNTGELFF. The chain employs TRBV29-1 and TRBJ2-2; D is ambiguous. The V gene's germline CDR1 is SQVTM and CDR2 ANQGSEA. This CDR3 has 12 residues. V lost 6 bases and J lost 0, with 5 bases in between.

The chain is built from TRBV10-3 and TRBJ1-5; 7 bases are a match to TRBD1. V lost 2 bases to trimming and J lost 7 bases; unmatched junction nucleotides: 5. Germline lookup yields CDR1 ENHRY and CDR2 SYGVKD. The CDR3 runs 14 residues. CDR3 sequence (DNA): TGTGCCATCAGTGAGACACAGGGGATCCAGCCCCAGCATTTT. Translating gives CAISETQGIQPQHF.

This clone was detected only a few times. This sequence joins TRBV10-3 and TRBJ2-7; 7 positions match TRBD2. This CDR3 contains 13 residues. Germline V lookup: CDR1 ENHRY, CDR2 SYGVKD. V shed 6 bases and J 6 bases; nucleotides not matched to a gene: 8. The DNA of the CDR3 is TGTGCCATCAGCGGCCCCAGGGAGGGCGAGCAGTACTTC. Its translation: CAISGPREGEQYF.

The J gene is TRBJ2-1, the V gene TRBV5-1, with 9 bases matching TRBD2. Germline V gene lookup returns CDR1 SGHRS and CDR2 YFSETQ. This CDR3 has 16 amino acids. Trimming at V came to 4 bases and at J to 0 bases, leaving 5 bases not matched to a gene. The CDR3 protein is CASSDLSGSSYNEQFF. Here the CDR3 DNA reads TGCGCCAGCAGCGATCTTAGCGGGAGCTCCTACAATGAGCAGTTCTTC.

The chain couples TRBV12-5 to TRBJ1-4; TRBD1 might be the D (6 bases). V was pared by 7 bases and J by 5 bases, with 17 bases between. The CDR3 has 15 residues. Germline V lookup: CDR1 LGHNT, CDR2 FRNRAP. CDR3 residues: CASALREGGNEKLFF. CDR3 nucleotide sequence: TGTGCTAGTGCCCTCCGTGAGGGGGGGAATGAAAAACTGTTTTTT.

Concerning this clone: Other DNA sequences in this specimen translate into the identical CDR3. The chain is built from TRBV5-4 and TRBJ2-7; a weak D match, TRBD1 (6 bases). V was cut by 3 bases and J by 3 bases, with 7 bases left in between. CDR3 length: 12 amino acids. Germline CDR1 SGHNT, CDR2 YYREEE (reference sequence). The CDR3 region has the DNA TGTGCCAGCAGCTCGGACAGCTACGAGCAGTACTTC. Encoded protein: CASSSDSYEQYF.

The CDR3 DNA reads TGTGCCAGCAAGGAAGGGAGCGGGATATCCTACGAGCAGTACTTC. It is translated as CASKEGSGISYEQYF. The chain couples TRBV2 to TRBJ2-7; 7 bases fit TRBD2. The CDR3 has 15 residues. V lost 7 bases to trimming and J lost 1 base; unmatched junction nucleotides: 10. In germline, CDR1 is SNHLY, CDR2 FYNNEI.

The CDR3 here is CASSLGSGLEQYF. In nucleotides, the CDR3 is TGTGCCAGCAGTTTAGGGTCGGGTCTGGAGCAGTACTTC. The chain couples TRBV27 to TRBJ2-7; D remains ambiguous. Germline loops: CDR1 MNHEY, CDR2 SMNVEV (reference sequence). The CDR3 totals 13 residues. Trimming pared 2 bases from V and 7 bases from J, leaving 12 bases between.

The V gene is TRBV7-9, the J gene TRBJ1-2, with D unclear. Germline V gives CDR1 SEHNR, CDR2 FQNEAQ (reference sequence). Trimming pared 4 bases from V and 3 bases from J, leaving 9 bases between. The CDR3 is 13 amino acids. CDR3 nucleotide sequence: TGTGCCAGCAGCTCCCGGCTCGACTATGGCTACACCTTC. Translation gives CASSSRLDYGYTF.

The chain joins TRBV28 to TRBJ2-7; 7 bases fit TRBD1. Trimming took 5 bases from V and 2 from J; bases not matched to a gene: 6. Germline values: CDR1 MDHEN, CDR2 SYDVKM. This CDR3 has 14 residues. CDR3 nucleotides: TGTGCCAGCAGTCCCCCGGGACAGCCCTACGAGCAGTACTTC. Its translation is CASSPPGQPYEQYF. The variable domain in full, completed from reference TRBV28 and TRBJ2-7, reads DVKVTQSSRYLVKRTGEKVFLECVQDMDHENMFWYRQDPGLGLRLIYFSYDVKMKEKGDIPEGYSVSREKKERFSLILESASTNQTSMYLCASSPPGQPYEQYFGPGTRLTVT.

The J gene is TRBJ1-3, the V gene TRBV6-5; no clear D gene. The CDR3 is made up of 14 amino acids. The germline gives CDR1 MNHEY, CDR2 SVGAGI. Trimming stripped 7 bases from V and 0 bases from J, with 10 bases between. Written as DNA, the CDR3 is TGTGCCAGCACTTCCGGGAGCTCTGGAAACACCATATATTTT. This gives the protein CASTSGSSGNTIYF.

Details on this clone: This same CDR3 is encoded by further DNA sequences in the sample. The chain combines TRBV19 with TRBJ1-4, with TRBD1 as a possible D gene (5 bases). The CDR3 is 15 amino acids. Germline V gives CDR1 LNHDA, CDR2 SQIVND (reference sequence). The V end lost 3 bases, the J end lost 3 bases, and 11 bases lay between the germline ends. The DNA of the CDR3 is TGTGCCAGTAGTATTCGGCAGGGAGCTAATGAAAAACTGTTTTTT. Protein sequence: CASSIRQGANEKLFF.

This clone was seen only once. The CDR3 nucleotides are TGTGCCAGCAGCTGGACAGGGGAGGAGACCCAGTACTTC. It yields the protein CASSWTGEETQYF. The chain links TRBV7-6 to TRBJ2-5; 9 bases align to TRBD1. The ends lost 4 bases at V and 5 bases at J; junction bases unmatched: 2. CDR1 is SGHVS and CDR2 is FNYEAQ in the germline V gene. This CDR3 has 13 residues.

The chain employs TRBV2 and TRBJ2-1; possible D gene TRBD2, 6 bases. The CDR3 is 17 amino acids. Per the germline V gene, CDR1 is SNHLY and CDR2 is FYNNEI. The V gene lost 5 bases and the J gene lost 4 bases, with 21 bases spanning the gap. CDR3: CASSIFSGEWVYNEQFF. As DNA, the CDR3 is TGTGCCAGCAGTATTTTCTCGGGGGAGTGGGTTTACAATGAGCAGTTCTTC.

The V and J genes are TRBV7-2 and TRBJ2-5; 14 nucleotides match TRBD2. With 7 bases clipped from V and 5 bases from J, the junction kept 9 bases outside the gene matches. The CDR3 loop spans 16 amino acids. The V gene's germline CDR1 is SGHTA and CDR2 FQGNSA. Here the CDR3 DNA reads TGTGCCAGCACCTTGACTAGCGGGGGGGCCGAGGAGACCCAGTACTTC. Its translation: CASTLTSGGAEETQYF.

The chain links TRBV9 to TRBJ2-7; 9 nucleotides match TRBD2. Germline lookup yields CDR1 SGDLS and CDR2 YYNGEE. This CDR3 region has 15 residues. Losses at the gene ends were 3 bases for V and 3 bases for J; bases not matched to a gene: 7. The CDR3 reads CASSDNLAGIYEQYF. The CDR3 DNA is TGTGCCAGCAGCGACAACCTAGCGGGGATCTACGAGCAGTACTTC.